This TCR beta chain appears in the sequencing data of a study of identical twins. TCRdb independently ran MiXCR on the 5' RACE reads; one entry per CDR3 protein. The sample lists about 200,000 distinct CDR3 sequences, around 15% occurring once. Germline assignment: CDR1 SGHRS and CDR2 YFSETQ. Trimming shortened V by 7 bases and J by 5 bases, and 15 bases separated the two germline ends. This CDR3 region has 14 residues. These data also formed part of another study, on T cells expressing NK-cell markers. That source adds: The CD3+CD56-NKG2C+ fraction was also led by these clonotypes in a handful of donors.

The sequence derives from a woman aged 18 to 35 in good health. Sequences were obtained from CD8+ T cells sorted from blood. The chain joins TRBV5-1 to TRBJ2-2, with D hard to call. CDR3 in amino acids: CASRRTLETGELFF. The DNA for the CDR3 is TGCGCCAGCCGACGCACCCTCGAGACCGGGGAGCTGTTTTTT.